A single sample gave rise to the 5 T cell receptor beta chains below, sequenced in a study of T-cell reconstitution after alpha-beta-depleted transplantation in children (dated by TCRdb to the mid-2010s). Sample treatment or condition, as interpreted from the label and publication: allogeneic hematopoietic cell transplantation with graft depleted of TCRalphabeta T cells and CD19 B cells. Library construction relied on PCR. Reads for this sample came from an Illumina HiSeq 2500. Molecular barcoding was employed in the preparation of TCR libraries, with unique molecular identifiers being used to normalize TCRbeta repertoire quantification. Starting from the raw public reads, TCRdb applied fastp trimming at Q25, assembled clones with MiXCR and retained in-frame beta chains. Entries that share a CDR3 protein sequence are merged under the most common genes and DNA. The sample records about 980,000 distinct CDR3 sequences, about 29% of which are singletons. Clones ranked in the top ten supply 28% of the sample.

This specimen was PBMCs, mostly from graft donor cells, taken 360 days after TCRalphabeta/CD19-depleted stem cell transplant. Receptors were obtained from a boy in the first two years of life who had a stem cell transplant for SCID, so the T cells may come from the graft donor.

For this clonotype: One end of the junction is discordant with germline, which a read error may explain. The CDR3 is CSAGELAPTDTQYF. CDR3 nucleotide sequence: TGCAGTGCTGGAGAACTAGCCCCCACAGATACGCAGTATTTT. The chain uses TRBV20-1 and TRBJ2-3; D is possibly TRBD2 (6 bases). The CDR3 length is 14 residues. Germline loops: CDR1 DFQATT, CDR2 SNEGSKA (reference sequence).

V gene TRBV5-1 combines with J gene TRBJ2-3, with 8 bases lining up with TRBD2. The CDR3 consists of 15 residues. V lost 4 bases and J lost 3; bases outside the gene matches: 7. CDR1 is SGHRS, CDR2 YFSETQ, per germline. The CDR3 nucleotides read TGCGCCAGCAGCGCCGGGACTAGGCCGACAGATACGCAGTATTTT. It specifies CASSAGTRPTDTQYF.

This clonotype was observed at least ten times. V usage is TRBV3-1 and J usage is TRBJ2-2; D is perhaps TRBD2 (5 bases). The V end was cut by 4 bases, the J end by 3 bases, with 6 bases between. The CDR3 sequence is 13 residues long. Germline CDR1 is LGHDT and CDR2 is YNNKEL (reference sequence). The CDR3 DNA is TGTGCCAGCAGCCGGACTTACACCGGGGAGCTGTTTTTT. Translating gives CASSRTYTGELFF.

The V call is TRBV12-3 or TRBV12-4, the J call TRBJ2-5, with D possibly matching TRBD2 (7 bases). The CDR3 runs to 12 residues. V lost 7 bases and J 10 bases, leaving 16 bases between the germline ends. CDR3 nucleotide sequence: TGTGCCAGCACCAAAGGGGGGGTTCACCAGTACTTC. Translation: CASTKGGVHQYF.

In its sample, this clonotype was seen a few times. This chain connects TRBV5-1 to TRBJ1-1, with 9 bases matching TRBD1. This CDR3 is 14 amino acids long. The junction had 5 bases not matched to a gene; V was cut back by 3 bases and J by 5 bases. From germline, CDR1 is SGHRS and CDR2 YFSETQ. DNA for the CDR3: TGCGCCAGCAGCTATGGTGACAGGGGGACTGAAGCTTTCTTT. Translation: CASSYGDRGTEAFF.